The rows below give T cell receptor beta chains drawn from one sample of a study of shared clonotypes between healthy human individuals. This table comes from immunoSEQ multiplex PCR, and its TCRdb copy is limited to in-frame clones, with some not included. The repertoire holds some 1,100,000 clones, about 80% seen once, with approximately 0.52% in the top ten. The sequencing input was memory CD4+ T cells from PBMCs. These TCRs come from a man younger than 35 in good health. Some clones in this sample may be carry-over from other donors' samples. The CDR3 runs from the conserved cysteine through the conserved F or W. A D gene is named only where the DNA matches it firmly. Size is stated for part of the rows, as once, few or many counts, or as a class when the clone is expanded.

V gene	J gene	clone size	D gene	CDR3 length	CDR3 protein	CDR3 DNA
TRBV6-1	TRBJ2-5	few	NA	15	CATGEAWGGQETQYF	TGTGCCACGGGTGAAGCTTGGGGAGGCCAAGAGACCCAGTACTTC
TRBV28	TRBJ1-1	NA	TRBD1	15	CASSSPGQENTEAFF	TGTGCCAGCAGTTCCCCGGGACAGGAGAACACTGAAGCTTTCTTT
TRBV18	TRBJ1-2	NA	NA	14	CASSPAGANYGYTF	TGTGCCAGCTCACCCGCAGGGGCTAACTATGGCTACACCTTC
TRBV7-9	TRBJ1-1	NA	TRBD1	15	CASSLQGGQGTEAFF	TGTGCCAGCAGCTTACAGGGGGGCCAGGGCACTGAAGCTTTCTTT
TRBV28	TRBJ2-2	few	TRBD2	15	CASSHGGEGPGELFF	TGTGCCAGCAGTCACGGGGGGGAGGGCCCCGGGGAGCTGTTTTTT
TRBV5-4	TRBJ2-7	NA	NA	14	CASSAGPIPYEQYF	TGTGCCAGCAGCGCGGGCCCCATCCCCTACGAGCAGTACTTC
TRBV4-2	TRBJ2-7	NA	TRBD1	14	CASSQTGVLAEQYF	TGTGCCAGCAGCCAGACAGGGGTCCTAGCCGAGCAGTACTTC
TRBV28	TRBJ1-1	once	NA	14	CASSSSGLNTEAFF	TGTGCCAGCAGTTCATCCGGGCTGAACACTGAAGCTTTCTTT
TRBV6-4	TRBJ2-3	few	TRBD1	15	CASSETGNPPDTQYF	TGTGCCAGCAGTGAGACAGGGAATCCTCCAGATACGCAGTATTTT
TRBV7-6	TRBJ2-5	many	TRBD1	15	CASRPGTGDARTQYF	TGTGCCAGCAGGCCCGGGACAGGGGACGCCAGGACCCAGTACTTC
TRBV6-5	TRBJ1-1	NA	TRBD1	15	CASSAGGRGNTEAFF	TGTGCCAGCAGTGCAGGGGGAAGGGGGAACACTGAAGCTTTCTTT
TRBV10-3	TRBJ2-5	NA	TRBD2	15	CAISDPTSSGETQYF	TGTGCCATCAGTGACCCGACTAGCAGCGGGGAGACCCAGTACTTC
TRBV19	TRBJ2-7	NA	NA	17	CASSIDPDSPEFYEQYF	TGTGCCAGTAGTATAGATCCGGACAGCCCAGAATTCTACGAGCAGTACTTC
TRBV19	TRBJ1-5	NA	NA	14	CASSIRAARQPQHF	TGTGCCAGTAGTATAAGGGCAGCCCGGCAGCCCCAGCATTTT
TRBV11-1	TRBJ2-5	NA	TRBD1	16	CASSTTPDRVKETQYF	TGCGCCAGCAGCACAACCCCAGACAGGGTGAAAGAGACCCAGTACTTC
TRBV5-1	TRBJ2-7	NA	TRBD1	14	CASSSWTGAYEQYF	TGCGCCAGCAGCTCCTGGACAGGGGCCTACGAGCAGTACTTC
TRBV6-1	TRBJ2-1	NA	NA	13	CASRARDYNEQFF	TGTGCCAGCAGGGCCCGGGACTACAATGAGCAGTTCTTC
TRBV5-4	TRBJ2-1	once	TRBD2	14	CASSLGSGRAAPFF	TGTGCCAGCAGCTTGGGGAGCGGGAGGGCCGCTCCGTTCTTC
TRBV2	TRBJ2-2	NA	NA	14	CASNRLGNTGELFF	TGTGCCAGCAATCGTCTGGGAAACACCGGGGAGCTGTTTTTT
TRBV29-1	TRBJ1-2	few	TRBD1	14	CSVEGRGLNYGYTF	TGCAGCGTTGAAGGGAGGGGGCTTAACTATGGCTACACCTTC
TRBV5-4	TRBJ2-3	NA	TRBD2	18	CASSFGASGRRGADTQYF	TGTGCCAGCAGCTTCGGGGCTAGCGGGAGGCGGGGTGCAGATACGCAGTATTTT
TRBV7-2	TRBJ2-6	few	NA	12	CASSLVGAVLTF	TGTGCCAGCAGCTTAGTTGGGGCCGTCCTGACTTTC
TRBV2	TRBJ2-4	few	NA	12	CASSGTENIQYF	TGTGCCAGCAGTGGGACAGAAAACATTCAGTACTTC
TRBV7-2	TRBJ1-1	NA	NA	11	CASARGTEAFF	TGTGCCAGCGCGAGGGGAACTGAAGCTTTCTTT
TRBV7-9	TRBJ2-1	NA	TRBD2	16	CASSSNWVAGYNEQFF	TGTGCCAGCAGCTCGAATTGGGTAGCGGGGTACAATGAGCAGTTCTTC
TRBV18	TRBJ2-7	NA	NA	15	CASSFPGAQAYEQYF	TGTGCCAGCTCCTTTCCTGGGGCGCAGGCCTACGAGCAGTACTTC
TRBV18	TRBJ1-5	NA	NA	15	CASSPAGTGRQPQHF	TGTGCCAGCTCACCAGCAGGAACAGGGCGGCAGCCCCAGCATTTT